The clone carrying this TCR beta chain occurred many times. Germline loops: CDR1 KGHSH, CDR2 LQKENI. The V end was cut by 3 bases, the J end by 5 bases, with 10 bases between. The CDR3 contains 13 residues. The record originates from a study of T cells in Graves' hyperthyroidism and ophthalmopathy. Using RNA transcripts as the source, TCR beta CDR3 regions were amplified. The TCR CDR3 first-round RT-PCR relied on the HTBI primer set. MiXCR, applied by TCRdb to the multiplex PCR reads, yields one record per CDR3 protein. The sample lists about 360,000 distinct CDR3 sequences; 19% were seen once. The TCR comes from a woman under 30 with Graves' hyperthyroidism. The V gene is TRBV18, the J gene TRBJ2-5; D may match TRBD1 or TRBD2 (5 bases each). The sample comprised blood. The CDR3 loop reads CASSPGVAETQYF. Here the CDR3 DNA reads TGTGCCAGCTCACCGGGGGTAGCGGAGACCCAGTACTTC.